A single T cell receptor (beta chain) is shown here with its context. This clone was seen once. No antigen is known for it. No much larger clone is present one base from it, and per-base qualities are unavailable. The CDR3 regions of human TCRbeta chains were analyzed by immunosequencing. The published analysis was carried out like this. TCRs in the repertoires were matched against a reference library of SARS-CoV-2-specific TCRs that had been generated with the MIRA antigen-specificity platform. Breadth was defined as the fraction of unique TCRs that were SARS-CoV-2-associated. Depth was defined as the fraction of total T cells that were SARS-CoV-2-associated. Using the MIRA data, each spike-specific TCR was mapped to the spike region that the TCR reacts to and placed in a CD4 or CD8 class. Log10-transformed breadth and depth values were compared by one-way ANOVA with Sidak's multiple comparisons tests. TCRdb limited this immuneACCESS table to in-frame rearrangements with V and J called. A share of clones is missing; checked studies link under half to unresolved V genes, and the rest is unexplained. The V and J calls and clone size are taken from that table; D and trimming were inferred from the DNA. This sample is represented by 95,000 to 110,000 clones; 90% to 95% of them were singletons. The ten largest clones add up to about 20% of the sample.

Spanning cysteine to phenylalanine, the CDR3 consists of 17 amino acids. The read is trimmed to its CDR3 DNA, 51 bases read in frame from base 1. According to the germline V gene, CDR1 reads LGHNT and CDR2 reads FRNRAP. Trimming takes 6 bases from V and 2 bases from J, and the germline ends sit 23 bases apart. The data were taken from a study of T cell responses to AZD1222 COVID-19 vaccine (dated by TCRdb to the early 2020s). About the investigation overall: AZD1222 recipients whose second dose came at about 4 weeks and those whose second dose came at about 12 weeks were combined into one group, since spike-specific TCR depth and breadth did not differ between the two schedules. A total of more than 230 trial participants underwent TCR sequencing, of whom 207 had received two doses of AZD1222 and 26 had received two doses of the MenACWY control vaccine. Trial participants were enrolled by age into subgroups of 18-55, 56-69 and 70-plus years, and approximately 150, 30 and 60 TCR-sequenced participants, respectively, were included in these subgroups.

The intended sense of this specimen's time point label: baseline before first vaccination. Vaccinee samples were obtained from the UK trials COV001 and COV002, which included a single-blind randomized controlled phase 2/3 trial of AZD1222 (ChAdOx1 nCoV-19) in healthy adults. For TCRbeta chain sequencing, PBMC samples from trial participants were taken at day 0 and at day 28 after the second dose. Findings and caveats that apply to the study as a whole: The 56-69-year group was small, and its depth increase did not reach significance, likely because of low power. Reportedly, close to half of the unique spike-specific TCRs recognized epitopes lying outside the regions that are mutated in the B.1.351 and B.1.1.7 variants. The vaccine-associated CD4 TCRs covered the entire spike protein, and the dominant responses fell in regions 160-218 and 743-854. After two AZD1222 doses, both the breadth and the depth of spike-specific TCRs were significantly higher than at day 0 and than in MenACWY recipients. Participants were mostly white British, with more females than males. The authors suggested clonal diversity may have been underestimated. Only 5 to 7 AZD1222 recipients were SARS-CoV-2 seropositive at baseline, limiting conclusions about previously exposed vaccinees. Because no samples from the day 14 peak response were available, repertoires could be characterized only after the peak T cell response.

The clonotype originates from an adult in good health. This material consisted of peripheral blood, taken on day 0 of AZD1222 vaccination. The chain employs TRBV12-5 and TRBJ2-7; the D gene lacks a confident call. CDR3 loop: CASGHERTGLAPYEQYF. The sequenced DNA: TGTGCTAGTGGCCATGAAAGGACGGGCTTAGCACCCTACGAGCAGTACTTC.